The present entry profiles one TCR beta chain with its context. The germline gives CDR1 MGHRA, CDR2 YSYEKL. V lost 1 base, J lost 5 bases, and 8 bases lay in between. The CDR3 is 14 amino acids. The sample originates from a study of identical twins. TCRdb re-derived calls from the 5' RACE reads in MiXCR, one entry per CDR3 protein. The sample contains fewer than 650,000 distinct CDR3 sequences, 7.1% of which appear only once. These data were also reused for a study on yellow fever vaccine responses in identical twins.

The TCR sequence derives from a woman in her late teens or twenties in good health. The sample comprised PBMCs. The chain carries TRBV4-1 and TRBJ2-2; possibly TRBD1 for D (6 bases). The CDR3 DNA follows: TGCGCCAGCAGCCAAGGGACAGTGACCGGGGAGCTGTTTTTT. Encoded protein: CASSQGTVTGELFF.